Listed below are T cell receptor beta chains from one sample, sequenced in a study of blood T cell repertoires in COVID-19. TCRdb keeps only in-frame clones here, not all; method: immunoSEQ multiplex PCR. The sample records about 170,000 clones, around 82% being singletons. The sample consisted of peripheral blood. The origin of the receptors is a woman older than 75 with active or convalescent COVID-19. The conserved cysteine and the conserved F or W are not part of the CDR3 here. Fields, in order: clone size, V gene, D gene, CDR3 protein. The D gene is left open where the match is weak. Some rows mark clone size as missing; the rest say once, few, many or name a class of expanded clone.

>-|TRBV15|-
ATSSVLQGTQY
>-|TRBV19|TRBD2
ASPSGRAKNEQF
>-|TRBV10-1|TRBD1
ASSESGQGQGTQY
>-|TRBV6-6|-
ASSPTTSGYT
>-|TRBV5-1|TRBD2
ASSLGLAGLPDTQY
>-|TRBV6-2/TRBV6-3|TRBD2
ASSYPGVAGADTQY
>-|TRBV5-1|-
ASSLEGVETQY
>-|TRBV6-5|-
ASRVIDPGPKGYT
>-|TRBV11-2|-
ASSLDKTEKLF
>-|TRBV15|TRBD1
ATSSQGPPDTGELF
>-|TRBV28|-
ASSLRDMNTEAF
>-|TRBV5-4|-
ASSGGQSNYGYT
>-|TRBV5-5|-
ASSLGQIYNEQF
>-|TRBV3-1/TRBV3-2|-
ASSPSVGRGGYEQY
>-|TRBV5-1|-
ASSLRGSYYEQY
>-|TRBV5-1|-
ASSLLFVGYGYT
>-|TRBV9|-
ASHSGRAANSPLH
>-|TRBV9|TRBD2
ASSGPGLTSGIMNEQF
>-|TRBV4-1|-
ASSRGGQRGNTIY
>-|TRBV19|TRBD1
ASSRQGASYEQY
>-|TRBV7-6|-
ASSPNPGDNEQF
>-|TRBV28|-
ASSFIRTDLNYEQY
>-|TRBV7-9|-
ASSTEAHQPQH
>once|TRBV2|-
AGRRGQGSSGANVLT
>-|TRBV5-5|TRBD1
ASSSTGATDSPLH
>-|TRBV7-3|-
ASSLNPPVSGYEQY
>-|TRBV4-1|TRBD2
ASSHARGTSGKNEQF
>-|TRBV25-1|-
ASSPQGGGSVRETQY
>-|TRBV10-3|TRBD1
AISDWDRVPQPQH
>few|TRBV18|TRBD1
ASSLGTGDLSTEAF
>-|TRBV5-8|-
ASSSLTGSEKF
>-|TRBV7-3|TRBD1
ASSSRTGSMT
>-|TRBV27|-
ASLQAGRWEQF
>-|TRBV28|TRBD1
ASSIPGQGDYEQY
>-|TRBV24-1|-
ATSDPSERGGETQY
>-|TRBV5-1|TRBD1
ASSPNRGPEAF
>-|TRBV6-1|-
ASSDPGQF
>-|TRBV28|-
ASGQPPNYGYT
>-|TRBV3-1/TRBV3-2|-
ASSHDGDTQY
>-|TRBV9|-
ASSVGPISSGNTEAF
>-|TRBV6-1|-
ASSEARGGTDTQY
>-|TRBV27|-
ASRLTDTQY
>-|TRBV5-8|-
ASSLGTGRNEQF
>-|TRBV20-1|TRBD2
SASMGLAGGGIWSTDTQY
>-|TRBV2|-
ASSEARQNTGELF
>many|TRBV29-1|-
SVEDRFPEGAEAF
>-|TRBV4-2|-
ASSQSTAKPGAIY
>-|TRBV28|-
ASTEPGRAASGYT
>once|TRBV19|TRBD1
ASSIVGTGGSNTGELF
>-|TRBV5-1|-
ASSSGGSGTEAF
>-|TRBV24-1|TRBD2
ATSDGSGLAGGSDTQY
>-|TRBV19|-
ASSTRQDPNYGYT
>-|TRBV18|-
ASSPRSLNYGYT